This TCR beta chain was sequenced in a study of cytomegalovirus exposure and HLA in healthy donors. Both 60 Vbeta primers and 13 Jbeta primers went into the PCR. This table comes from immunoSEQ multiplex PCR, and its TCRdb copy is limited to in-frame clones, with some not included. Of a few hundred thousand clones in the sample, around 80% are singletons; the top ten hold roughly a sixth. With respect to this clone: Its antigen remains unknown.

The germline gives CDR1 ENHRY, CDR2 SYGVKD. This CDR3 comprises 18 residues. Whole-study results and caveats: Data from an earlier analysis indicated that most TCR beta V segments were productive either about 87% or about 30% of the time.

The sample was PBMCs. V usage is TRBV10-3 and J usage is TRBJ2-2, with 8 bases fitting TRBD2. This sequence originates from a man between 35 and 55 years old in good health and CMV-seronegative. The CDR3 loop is CAIGAIQRSGSNTGELFF. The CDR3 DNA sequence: TGTGCTATCGGCGCTATACAACGGAGCGGGAGCAACACCGGGGAGCTGTTTTTT.